This T cell receptor beta chain derives from a study of patients and donors after allogeneic stem cell transplantation. TCRdb re-derived calls from the RT-PCR reads in MiXCR, one entry per CDR3 protein. Of fewer than 500,000 distinct CDR3 sequences listed, 16% are singletons. A few counts support this clonotype. The CDR3 is made up of 17 amino acids. Unmatched junction bases numbered 13, after V lost 0 bases and J lost 3 bases. Germline V gene lookup returns CDR1 DFQATT and CDR2 SNEGSKA (reference sequence). This TCR came from a human donor who was either an allogeneic HSCT recipient or a stem cell or donor lymphocyte infusion donor (not recorded which). It is not recorded whose cells these are; they may come from a transplant donor. This chain links TRBV20-1 with TRBJ2-7; TRBD1 aligns across 8 bases. Sequencing was performed on blood, either unsorted or a sorted T cell fraction (not recorded which). CDR3 sequence (DNA): TGCAGTGCTAGAGAACCCCACCCAAGGACAGGGTTCTACGAGCAGTACTTC. Translation gives CSAREPHPRTGFYEQYF.